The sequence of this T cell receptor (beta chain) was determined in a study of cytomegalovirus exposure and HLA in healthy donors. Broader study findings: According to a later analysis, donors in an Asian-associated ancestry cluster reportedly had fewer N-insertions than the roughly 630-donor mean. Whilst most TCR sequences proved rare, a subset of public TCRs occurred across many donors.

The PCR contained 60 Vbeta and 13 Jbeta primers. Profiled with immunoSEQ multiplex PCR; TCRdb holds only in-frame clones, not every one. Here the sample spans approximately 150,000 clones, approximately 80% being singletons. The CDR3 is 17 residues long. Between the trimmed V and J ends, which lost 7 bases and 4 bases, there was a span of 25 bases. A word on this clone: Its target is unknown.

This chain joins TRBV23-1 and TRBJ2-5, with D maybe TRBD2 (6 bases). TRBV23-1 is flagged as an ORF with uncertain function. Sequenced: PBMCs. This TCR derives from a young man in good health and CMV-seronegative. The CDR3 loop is CASKGLASTRVVETQYF. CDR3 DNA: TGCGCCAGCAAAGGACTTGCTTCGACTAGAGTGGTAGAGACCCAGTACTTC.